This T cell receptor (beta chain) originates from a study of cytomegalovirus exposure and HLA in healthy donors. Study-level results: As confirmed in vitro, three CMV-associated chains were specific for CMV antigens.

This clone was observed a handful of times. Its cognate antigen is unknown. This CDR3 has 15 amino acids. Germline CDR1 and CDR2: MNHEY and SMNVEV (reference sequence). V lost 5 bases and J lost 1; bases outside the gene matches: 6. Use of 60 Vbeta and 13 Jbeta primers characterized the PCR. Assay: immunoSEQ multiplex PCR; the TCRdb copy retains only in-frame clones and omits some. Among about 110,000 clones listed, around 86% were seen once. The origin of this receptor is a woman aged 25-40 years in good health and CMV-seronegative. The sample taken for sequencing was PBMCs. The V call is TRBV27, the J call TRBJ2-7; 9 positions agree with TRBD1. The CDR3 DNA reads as TGTGCCAGCAGTGTACAGGGGGCAAGTTCCTACGAGCAGTACTTC. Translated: CASSVQGASSYEQYF.